Sequencing of this T cell receptor beta chain was carried out in a study of cytomegalovirus exposure and HLA in healthy donors. General study results and limits: It was reported that TCR beta sequences correctly inferred the HLA-A and HLA-B alleles for most subjects. Within the data, a cluster of highly shared sequence variants was likely a sequencing artifact. Later on, an analysis found that several of the most significant clusters appeared to be linked to common viral pathogens, which included parvovirus B19.

PCR involved 60 Vbeta and 13 Jbeta primers. The data were produced by immunoSEQ multiplex PCR, yet TCRdb's version contains in-frame clones alone and is incomplete. The top ten hold under 20% of the sample, which has around 61,000 clones, roughly two thirds seen once. The CDR3 has 15 amino acids. After removal of 4 bases from V and 2 bases from J, the junction contained 9 bases not matched to a gene. Per germline, CDR1 SQVTM and CDR2 ANQGSEA. As concerns this clone: What it recognizes is unknown.

J is TRBJ2-5 and V is TRBV29-1; 8 bases are shared with TRBD2. This clonotype was obtained from a man aged 35-49 years in good health and CMV-seropositive. Sequenced sample: PBMCs. CDR3 protein: CSVGSGRYSQETQYF. The CDR3 DNA is TGCAGCGTTGGCAGCGGGAGATATTCACAAGAGACCCAGTACTTC.